This T cell receptor (beta chain) derives from a study of T cells in Graves' hyperthyroidism and ophthalmopathy. This clonotype was seen at least ten times. The study excluded patients with uncontrolled infection, other autoimmune disease, pregnancy or lactation. Extraction of PBMCs used 10 ml of fresh peripheral blood. Using RNA transcripts as the source, TCR beta CDR3 regions were amplified. The HTBI primer set drove a first-round RT-PCR of the TCR CDR3. TCRdb reanalysed the multiplex PCR reads using MiXCR and keeps one entry per CDR3 protein. The sample has a few hundred thousand distinct CDR3 sequences, about a sixth seen once. Trimming stripped 1 base from V and 0 bases from J, with 15 bases between. CDR1 and CDR2 from the germline V gene are MGHRA and YSYEKL. The CDR3 is made up of 17 amino acids.

This chain joins TRBV4-1 and TRBJ1-1; D uncertain. The receptor was isolated from a woman in her forties with Graves' ophthalmopathy. The sequencing input was blood. This chain's CDR3 is CASSQVGGYPMNTEAFF. For the CDR3, the DNA is TGCGCCAGCAGCCAAGTGGGTGGCTACCCTATGAACACTGAAGCTTTCTTT.